Presented here are 7 T cell receptor beta chains from one specimen sequenced in a study of PD-1 blockade in classical Hodgkin lymphoma. Each patient experienced a relapse that followed autologous stem cell transplantation, and brentuximab vedotin exposure varied. This table comes from immunoSEQ multiplex PCR, and its TCRdb copy is limited to in-frame clones, with some not included. Of about 26,000 clones detected, almost 85% appear once; the ten largest clones hold roughly 10%. The sequenced sample was peripheral blood mononuclear cells (PBMCs), obtained before the second cycle of nivolumab. The origin of the receptors is a human donor with classical Hodgkin lymphoma.

The CDR3 loop reads CASSPISGLATGELFF. DNA for the CDR3: TGTGCCAGCAGCCCCATATCAGGGTTGGCCACCGGGGAGCTGTTTTTT. This chain uses TRBV7-3 with TRBJ2-2; the D gene is possibly TRBD1 (5 bases). V was pared by 5 bases and J by 4 bases, with 17 bases between. CDR1 is SGHTA, CDR2 FQGTGA, per germline. This CDR3 comprises 16 residues.

The rearrangement links TRBV11-2 to TRBJ1-1; TRBD1 is a possible D gene (6 bases). This CDR3 has 19 residues. V was trimmed by 5 bases and J by 1 base, leaving 26 bases between them. CDR1 SGHAT and CDR2 FQNNGV come from the germline V gene. This CDR3 reads CASSQSQTGQSLKNTEAFF. The CDR3 DNA follows: TGTGCCAGCAGCCAATCACAGACAGGTCAGTCGCTCAAGAACACTGAAGCTTTCTTT.

This clone was recorded only once. The chain employs TRBV28 and TRBJ2-3, with D tentatively TRBD1 (7 bases). Looked up from germline, CDR1 is MDHEN and CDR2 is SYDVKM. Between the trimmed V and J ends, which lost 4 bases and 2 bases, there was a span of 10 bases. The CDR3 runs 14 residues. The DNA of the CDR3 is TGTGCCAGCAGTTCCAGGGGGGTCACAGATACGCAGTATTTT. This sequence encodes CASSSRGVTDTQYF.

The rearrangement joins TRBV11-2 to TRBJ2-3; D perhaps matches TRBD2 (6 bases). The V gene lost 0 bases and the J gene lost 9 bases, with 10 bases spanning the gap. This CDR3 is 13 amino acids long. Germline CDR1 and CDR2: SGHAT and FQNNGV. The CDR3 region is CASSLESLATQYF. The CDR3 nucleotides read TGTGCCAGCAGCTTAGAGTCTCTAGCGACGCAGTATTTT.

This clone was counted a few times. This chain joins TRBV7-9 and TRBJ1-2; unclear D gene. V lost 5 bases and J lost 10, with 11 bases in between. Looked up from germline, CDR1 is SEHNR and CDR2 is FQNEAQ (reference sequence). The CDR3 sequence is 11 residues long. CDR3 in DNA: TGTGCCAGCAGCCTCCCCGGGGTCTACACCTTC. Its protein is CASSLPGVYTF.

The chain carries TRBV11-3 and TRBJ2-1; D is possibly TRBD2 (6 bases). The V end was cut by 5 bases, the J end by 2 bases, with 13 bases between. This CDR3 comprises 15 residues. Per the germline V gene, CDR1 is SGHNT and CDR2 is YENEEA. DNA for the CDR3: TGTGCCAGCAGCCTATCGGGACTGACCTACAATGAGCAGTTCTTC. This sequence encodes CASSLSGLTYNEQFF. Based on the CDR3 plus reference TRBV11-3 and TRBJ2-1, the full variable domain is EAGVVQSPRYKIIEKKQPVAFWCNPISGHNTLYWYLQNLGQGPELLIRYENEEAVDDSQLPKDRFSAERLKGVDSTLKIQPAELGDSAVYLCASSLSGLTYNEQFFGPGTRLTVL.

This chain links TRBV5-6 with TRBJ1-1, with 7 bases aligning to TRBD1. In germline, CDR1 is SGHDT, CDR2 YYEEEE. This CDR3 has 17 residues. The V and J ends lost 4 bases and 0 bases, in that order; junction bases with no gene match: 12. The CDR3 DNA follows: TGTGCCAGCAGCGGAAGCCAAGGGGGACAGCTGAACACTGAAGCTTTCTTT. Protein product: CASSGSQGGQLNTEAFF. Looking up the rest from reference TRBV5-6 and TRBJ1-1 gives the full variable domain: DAGVTQSPTHLIKTRGQQVTLRCSPKSGHDTVSWYQQALGQGPQFIFQYYEEEERQRGNFPDRFSGHQFPNYSSELNVNALLLGDSALYLCASSGSQGGQLNTEAFFGQGTRLTVV.